This T cell receptor beta chain was retrieved from a study of blood T cell repertoires in COVID-19. The overall study: The analysed material was cDNA or gDNA that came from T cells, B-cell-depleted T cells, or PBMCs.

The CDR3 length is 13 residues. Germline values: CDR1 SGDLS, CDR2 YYNGEE. The ends were cut back, 4 bases at V and 5 bases at J, with 12 bases in the middle. Profiled with immunoSEQ multiplex PCR; TCRdb holds only in-frame clones, not every one. The sample shows around 20,000 clones, 93% of them seen only once. The sequenced material came from peripheral blood. The TCR sequence derives from a woman aged 50 to 65 with active COVID-19. The chain employs TRBV9 and TRBJ1-2; D remains ambiguous. The CDR3 coding sequence is TGTGCCAGCAGCCTCGACGCGGGGTATGGCTACACCTTC. This sequence encodes CASSLDAGYGYTF. The variable domain in full, completed from reference TRBV9 and TRBJ1-2, reads DSGVTQTPKHLITATGQRVTLRCSPRSGDLSVYWYQQSLDQGLQFLIQYYNGEERAKGNILERFSAQQFPDLHSELNLSSLELGDSALYFCASSLDAGYGYTFGSGTRLTVV.